The 30 T cell receptor beta chains below were found in one sample sequenced in a study of OX40 agonist ivuxolimab in advanced cancers. Some clones are missing from TCRdb's copy, which holds only in-frame ones; the method was immunoSEQ multiplex PCR. This table holds tens of thousands of clones, approximately 87% found once. The specimen comprised CD4+ or CD8+ T cells sorted from blood, sampled in a trial of the OX40 agonist ivuxolimab. The receptors originated from an adult with an advanced solid tumor such as melanoma, head and neck, liver or kidney cancer.

This chain links TRBV5-6 with TRBJ2-5; tentative D call: TRBD1 (6 bases). The CDR3 is 15 amino acids. Trimming pared 1 base from V and 5 bases from J, leaving 15 bases between. The germline V gene has CDR1 SGHDT and CDR2 YYEEEE. CDR3 nucleotides: TGTGCCAGCAGCTTGCTGACAGGCATCCGGGAGACCCAGTACTTC. Amino acid sequence: CASSLLTGIRETQYF. Complete variable domain (other parts from reference TRBV5-6 and TRBJ2-5): DAGVTQSPTHLIKTRGQQVTLRCSPKSGHDTVSWYQQALGQGPQFIFQYYEEEERQRGNFPDRFSGHQFPNYSSELNVNALLLGDSALYLCASSLLTGIRETQYFGPGTRLLVL.

The chain uses TRBV30 and TRBJ2-3; 8 nucleotides align to TRBD1. With 0 bases clipped from V and 1 base from J, the junction kept 6 bases outside the gene matches. Germline V lookup: CDR1 GTSNPN, CDR2 SVGIG (reference sequence). The CDR3 is 16 amino acids. CDR3 region: CAWSVRTGTGTDTQYF. In DNA form, the CDR3 reads TGTGCCTGGAGTGTAAGGACAGGGACGGGCACAGATACGCAGTATTTT. The full variable domain, with the rest looked up from reference TRBV30 and TRBJ2-3, is SQTIHQWPATLVQPVGSPLSLECTVEGTSNPNLYWYRQAAGRGLQLLFYSVGIGQISSEVPQNLSASRPQDRQFILSSKKLLLSDSGFYLCAWSVRTGTGTDTQYFGPGTRLTVL.

This sequence joins TRBV5-1 and TRBJ1-6; TRBD1 matches at 7 bases. Germline trimming cut 4 bases from V and 8 bases from J; bases unmatched to any gene: 6. Germline CDR1 reads SGHRS; CDR2 reads YFSETQ. This CDR3 has 14 residues. The CDR3 region is CASSIQGRDSPLHF. The CDR3 DNA sequence: TGCGCCAGCAGCATACAGGGGAGGGATTCACCCCTCCACTTT.

CDR3 DNA: TGCAGCGTTGAAAGTTCGGTTAGTCGGGGGACCCAGTACTTC. Translation: CSVESSVSRGTQYF. This chain uses TRBV29-1 with TRBJ2-5, with D possibly TRBD2 on 5 matching bases. The CDR3 is 14 amino acids. Germline CDR1 SQVTM, CDR2 ANQGSEA. With 2 bases removed from V and 7 bases from J, the gap between germline ends came to 17 bases.

This chain joins TRBV25-1 and TRBJ1-2; 9 bases agree with TRBD1. The CDR3 runs 14 residues. With 6 bases clipped from V and 7 bases from J, the junction kept 9 bases outside the gene matches. Germline CDR1 and CDR2: MGHDK and SYGVNS. CDR3 loop: CASRLSRTGAGYTF. CDR3 coding DNA: TGTGCCAGCAGGTTGTCCCGGACAGGGGCTGGCTACACCTTC.

This clone was detected once. The chain combines TRBV5-6 with TRBJ2-7; 7 nucleotides line up with TRBD1. Trimming removed 0 bases from V and 3 bases from J; junction bases left unmatched: 9. The CDR3 has 16 residues. Germline values: CDR1 SGHDT, CDR2 YYEEEE. CDR3 in amino acids: CASSLAKGAWFYEQYF. The CDR3 bases are TGTGCCAGCAGCTTGGCCAAGGGGGCTTGGTTCTACGAGCAGTACTTC.

V is TRBV29-1 and J is TRBJ2-3, with 12 nucleotides matching TRBD1. The CDR3 covers 18 residues. Germline CDR1 reads SQVTM; CDR2 reads ANQGSEA. J was trimmed by 0 bases and V by 6 bases; bases with no gene match: 13. This CDR3 reads CSVPRDRGQGGSTDTQYF. The DNA for the CDR3 is TGCAGCGTCCCCCGGGACAGGGGGCAGGGTGGTAGCACAGATACGCAGTATTTT.

V and J are TRBV11-2 and TRBJ1-5; TRBD1 matches 7 bases. CDR1 is SGHAT, CDR2 FQNNGV, per germline. There are 13 residues in the CDR3. J gave up 7 bases and V 6 bases, and 6 bases lay outside the gene matches. For the CDR3, the DNA is TGTGCCAGCAGAGACAGGGAAGGACAGCCCCAGCATTTT. As protein: CASRDREGQPQHF.

The chain has TRBV10-3 and TRBJ2-7, with unresolved D. CDR1 ENHRY and CDR2 SYGVKD come from the germline V gene. The CDR3 extends over 14 amino acids. V dropped 0 bases and J dropped 0 bases, with 6 bases sitting between them. CDR3 bases: TGTGCCATCAGTGAGTCGCCAGGCTCCTACGAGCAGTACTTC. This codes for CAISESPGSYEQYF.

The sample holds one count of this clone. One junction end does not reproduce the germline sequence, and a read error may be involved. The chain joins TRBV20-1 to TRBJ1-2; TRBD1 is a possible D gene (5 bases). Germline CDR1 is DFQATT and CDR2 is SNEGSKA (reference sequence). CDR3 length: 10 residues. Written as DNA, the CDR3 is TGCAGTGCTAGGGCCGGGGCCCTACCCTTC. Its protein is CSARAGALPF.

The CDR3 region has the DNA TGTGCCAGCAGCCAAATCGGGGGGGCCACTGAAGCTTTCTTT. Protein product: CASSQIGGATEAFF. The chain has TRBV4-2 and TRBJ1-1; D is perhaps TRBD1 (6 bases). The CDR3 covers 14 residues. Germline V gene lookup returns CDR1 LGHNA and CDR2 YNFKEQ. The V and J ends lost 2 bases and 4 bases respectively, with 11 bases between them.

Here the CDR3 DNA reads TGTGCCAGTACCCCACCGGGGCTGCTCACAGATACGCAGTATTTT. It encodes CASTPPGLLTDTQYF. V usage is TRBV19 and J usage is TRBJ2-3; D may correspond to TRBD1 or TRBD2 (5 bases each). Trimming removed 7 bases at V and 2 bases at J, with 16 bases between. Germline CDR1 reads LNHDA; CDR2 reads SQIVND (reference sequence). The CDR3 sequence is 15 residues long.

The chain has TRBV5-1 and TRBJ2-7, with TRBD2 identical over 8 bases. CDR1 is SGHRS, CDR2 YFSETQ, per germline. This CDR3 has 15 amino acids. V lost 4 bases to trimming and J lost 0 bases; unmatched junction nucleotides: 6. The CDR3 DNA reads as TGCGCCAGCAGCATCCTAGCGGGCAGCTCCTACGAGCAGTACTTC. This encodes CASSILAGSSYEQYF.

The V gene is TRBV19, the J gene TRBJ2-1, with no clear D. The CDR3 runs 17 residues. With 10 bases removed from V and 0 bases from J, the gap between germline ends came to 22 bases. Germline CDR1 LNHDA, CDR2 SQIVND (reference sequence). The CDR3 nucleotides are TGTGCCACGAGACCTGTGAGGCCGACTCACTCCTACAATGAGCAGTTCTTC. Encoded protein: CATRPVRPTHSYNEQFF.

V gene TRBV5-1 combines with J gene TRBJ2-3, with D perhaps given as TRBD1 or TRBD2 (6 bases each). CDR3 length: 15 amino acids. CDR1 SGHRS and CDR2 YFSETQ come from the germline V gene. V was cut by 0 bases and J by 5 bases, with 13 bases left in between. The CDR3 DNA reads TGCGCCAGCAGCTTGGGGTGGGGGGCCGAAGATACGCAGTATTTT. This sequence encodes CASSLGWGAEDTQYF.

The genes are TRBV5-1 and TRBJ2-7; 10 bases align to TRBD1. The V gene's germline CDR1 is SGHRS and CDR2 YFSETQ. V was pared by 4 bases and J by 3 bases, with 7 bases of the junction left unmatched. The CDR3 is made up of 15 amino acids. The CDR3 coding sequence is TGCGCCAGCAGCGCGGGGGGACAGGGGCTCTACGAGCAGTACTTC. Encoded protein: CASSAGGQGLYEQYF.

The V call is TRBV2, the J call TRBJ1-2, with a possible D match to TRBD1 (5 bases). The CDR3 is 14 residues long. Germline V gene lookup returns CDR1 SNHLY and CDR2 FYNNEI. V lost 1 base to trimming and J lost 2 bases, with 8 bases between them. CDR3 coding DNA: TGTGCCAGCAGTGAAGACAGGACCAACTATGGCTACACCTTC. Its translation: CASSEDRTNYGYTF.

CDR3 protein: CAWSRLVLNQETQYF. The CDR3, as DNA: TGTGCCTGGAGTAGGCTAGTTTTGAACCAAGAGACCCAGTACTTC. The rearrangement uses TRBV30 and TRBJ2-5; D not resolved. The V end lost 2 bases, the J end lost 0 bases, and 13 bases lay between the germline ends. Per germline, CDR1 GTSNPN and CDR2 SVGIG (reference sequence). The length of the CDR3 is 15 residues.

This chain joins TRBV5-6 and TRBJ1-1; 9 bases align to TRBD1. The V gene's germline CDR1 is SGHDT and CDR2 YYEEEE. This CDR3 is built from 15 residues. After removal of 4 bases from V and 6 bases from J, the junction contained 10 bases not matched to a gene. The CDR3 DNA is TGTGCCAGCAGCCGTGGGACAGGGTGGTATCCTGAAGCTTTCTTT. Its protein is CASSRGTGWYPEAFF.

This clone was recorded a few times. The genes are TRBV29-1 and TRBJ2-7, with D possibly TRBD1 on 6 matching bases. V lost 3 bases and J 5 bases, leaving 11 bases between the germline ends. The CDR3 contains 12 residues. Germline V gives CDR1 SQVTM, CDR2 ANQGSEA. The DNA for the CDR3 is TGCAGCGTTGAGGGGGCTCGGGACGAGCAGTACTTC. Translation: CSVEGARDEQYF.

The chain couples TRBV9 to TRBJ2-2, with D unresolved. V was shortened by 0 bases and J by 6 bases, with 12 bases between the two germline ends. Germline V gene data show CDR1 as SGDLS and CDR2 as YYNGEE. The CDR3 is 15 amino acids. The CDR3 here is CASSVEPEDAGELFF. CDR3 nucleotides: TGTGCCAGCAGCGTAGAACCAGAAGATGCCGGGGAGCTGTTTTTT.

The chain uses TRBV6-1 and TRBJ1-5; no clear D. Germline CDR1 reads MNHNS; CDR2 reads SASEGT. Trimming stripped 6 bases from V and 8 bases from J, with 14 bases between. The CDR3 extends over 13 amino acids. The CDR3 DNA reads TGTGCCAGCAGGCCAAGCCTCGGGGAGCCCCAGCATTTT. It yields the protein CASRPSLGEPQHF.

The chain carries TRBV28 and TRBJ1-2; 7 nucleotides match TRBD1. J gave up 1 base and V 6 bases, and 5 bases lay outside the gene matches. Germline V gene sequence: CDR1 MDHEN, CDR2 SYDVKM. This CDR3 contains 14 residues. The CDR3 sequence: CASSRGTVNYGYTF. The CDR3 DNA is TGTGCCAGCAGCCGGGGGACAGTTAACTATGGCTACACCTTC.

V gene TRBV19 combines with J gene TRBJ2-7; 8 bases match TRBD2. The CDR3 has 13 residues. Germline CDR1 is LNHDA and CDR2 is SQIVND (reference sequence). V was pared by 6 bases and J by 3 bases, with 4 bases of the junction left unmatched. CDR3 coding DNA: TGTGCCAGTAGGGCTAGCGGGCACTACGAGCAGTACTTC. Residues: CASRASGHYEQYF.

This clone was detected only once. The rearrangement joins TRBV4-1 to TRBJ1-4, with 9 nucleotides matching TRBD1. CDR1 is MGHRA, CDR2 YSYEKL, per germline. The CDR3 has 15 residues. V lost 3 bases, J lost 1 base, and 0 bases stayed unmatched. DNA for the CDR3: TGCGCCAGCAGCCAGACAGGGGGAACTAATGAAAAACTGTTTTTT. It is translated as CASSQTGGTNEKLFF.

V is TRBV4-1 and J is TRBJ1-3; 7 nucleotides align to TRBD1. The CDR3 has 17 amino acids. The germline CDR1 and CDR2 sequences are MGHRA and YSYEKL. After removal of 4 bases from V and 4 bases from J, the junction contained 13 bases not matched to a gene. The CDR3 loop reads CASSRQGRYTSGNTIYF. The CDR3 DNA reads as TGCGCCAGCAGCCGACAGGGAAGGTATACGTCCGGAAACACCATATATTTT.

The chain recombines TRBV21-1 with TRBJ1-1; TRBD1 is taken as the D call from the table, unchecked against the DNA. TRBV21-1 is marked as a pseudogene. The CDR3 consists of 17 residues. The CDR3: CASSEVPPTVMNTEAFF. CDR3 DNA: TGTGCCAGCAGCGAAGTACCCCCGACAGTCATGAACACTGAAGCTTTCTTT.

The chain couples TRBV4-2 to TRBJ2-1, with TRBD2 matching over 13 bases. Germline CDR1 and CDR2: LGHNA and YNFKEQ. Germline trimming cut 4 bases from V and 6 bases from J; bases unmatched to any gene: 9. The CDR3 consists of 17 residues. In DNA form, the CDR3 reads TGTGCCAGCAGCCCCTCACCCAGACTAGCGGGAGGCAATGAGCAGTTCTTC. Its protein product is CASSPSPRLAGGNEQFF.

The J gene is TRBJ2-2, the V gene TRBV27; TRBD1 matches at 9 bases. The CDR3 covers 14 residues. Per germline, CDR1 MNHEY and CDR2 SMNVEV (reference sequence). V was pared by 6 bases and J by 7 bases, with 6 bases of the junction left unmatched. CDR3 DNA sequence: TGTGCCAGCAGGACCGGGACAGGGATCGGGGAGCTGTTTTTT. Residues: CASRTGTGIGELFF.

The V call is TRBV7-2, the J call TRBJ1-1, with a weak D call TRBD1 (5 bases). Per germline, CDR1 SGHTA and CDR2 FQGNSA. This CDR3 contains 13 residues. Between the trimmed V and J ends, which lost 1 base and 13 bases, there was a span of 16 bases. Here the CDR3 DNA reads TGTGCCAGCAGCTTAGATAGGTCCCCCGGGGGTTTCTTT. This translates into CASSLDRSPGGFF.